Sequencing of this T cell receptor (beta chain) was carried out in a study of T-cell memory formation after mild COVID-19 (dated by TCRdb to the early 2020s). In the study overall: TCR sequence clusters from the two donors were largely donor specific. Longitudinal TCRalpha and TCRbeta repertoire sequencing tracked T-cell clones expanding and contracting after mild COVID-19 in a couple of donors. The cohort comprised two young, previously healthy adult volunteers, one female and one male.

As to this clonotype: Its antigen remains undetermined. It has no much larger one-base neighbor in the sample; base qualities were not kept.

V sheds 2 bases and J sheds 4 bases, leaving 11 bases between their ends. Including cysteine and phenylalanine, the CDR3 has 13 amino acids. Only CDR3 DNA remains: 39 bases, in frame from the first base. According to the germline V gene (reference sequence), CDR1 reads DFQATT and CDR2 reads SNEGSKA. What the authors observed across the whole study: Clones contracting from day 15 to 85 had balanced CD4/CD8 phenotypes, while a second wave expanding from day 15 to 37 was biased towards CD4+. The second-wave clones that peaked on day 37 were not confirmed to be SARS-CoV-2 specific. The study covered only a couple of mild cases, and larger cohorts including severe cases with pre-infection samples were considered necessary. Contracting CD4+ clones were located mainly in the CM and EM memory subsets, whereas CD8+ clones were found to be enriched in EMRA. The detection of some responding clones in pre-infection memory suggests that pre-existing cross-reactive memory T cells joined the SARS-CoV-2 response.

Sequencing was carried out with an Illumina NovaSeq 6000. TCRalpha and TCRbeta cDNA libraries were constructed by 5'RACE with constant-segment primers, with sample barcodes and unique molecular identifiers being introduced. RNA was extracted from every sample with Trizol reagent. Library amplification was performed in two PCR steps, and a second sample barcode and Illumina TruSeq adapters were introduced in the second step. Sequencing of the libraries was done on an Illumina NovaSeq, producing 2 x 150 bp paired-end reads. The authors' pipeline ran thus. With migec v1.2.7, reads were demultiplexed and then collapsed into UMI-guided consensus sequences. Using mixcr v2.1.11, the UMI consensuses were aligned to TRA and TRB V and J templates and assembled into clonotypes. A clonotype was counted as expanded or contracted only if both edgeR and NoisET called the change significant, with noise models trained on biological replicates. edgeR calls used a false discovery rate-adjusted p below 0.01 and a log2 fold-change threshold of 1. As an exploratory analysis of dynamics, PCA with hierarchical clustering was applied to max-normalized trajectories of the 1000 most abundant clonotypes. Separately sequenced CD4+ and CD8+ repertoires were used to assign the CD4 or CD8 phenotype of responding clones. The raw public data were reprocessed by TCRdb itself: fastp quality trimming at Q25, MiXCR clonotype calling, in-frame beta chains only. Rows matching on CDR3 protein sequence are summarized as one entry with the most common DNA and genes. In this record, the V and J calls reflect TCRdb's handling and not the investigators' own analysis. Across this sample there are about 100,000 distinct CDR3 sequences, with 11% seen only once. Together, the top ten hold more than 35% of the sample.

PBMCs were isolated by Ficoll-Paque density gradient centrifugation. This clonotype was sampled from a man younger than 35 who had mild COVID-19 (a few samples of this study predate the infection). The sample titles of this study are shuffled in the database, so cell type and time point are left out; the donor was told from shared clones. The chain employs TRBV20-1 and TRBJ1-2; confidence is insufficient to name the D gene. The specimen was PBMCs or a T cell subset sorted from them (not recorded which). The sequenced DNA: TGCAGTGCTAGATCGGCCCGGGGCTATGGCTACACCTTC. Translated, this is CSARSARGYGYTF.